This paragraph reports one T cell receptor (beta chain). Its target is not known. Expressed TCRB transcripts got sequenced, as all isolated RNA was reverse transcribed. Sequenced by immunoSEQ multiplex PCR; TCRdb stores in-frame clones only, minus some. This table holds more than 250,000 clones, roughly 22% found once. Trimming removed 5 bases from V and 5 bases from J; junction bases left unmatched: 3. This CDR3 is built from 14 residues. Germline CDR1 is SGHTA and CDR2 is FQGTGA. This entry belongs to a study of beta chain features in type 1 diabetes. Study observations and caveats: Significant though moderate, a shortening of TCRB CDR3s appeared in all four CD4+ subsets of Type 1 diabetes patients.

Without exception, sorted populations had purity beyond 95%. The receptor's source is a woman between 40 and 55 years old with type 1 diabetes. Sequences were obtained from naive CD4+ T cells from blood. The V call is TRBV7-3, the J call TRBJ2-5; 12 positions agree with TRBD1. The CDR3 bases are TGTGCCAGCAGCCGGGACAGGGGGCATGAGACCCAGTACTTC. This encodes CASSRDRGHETQYF.